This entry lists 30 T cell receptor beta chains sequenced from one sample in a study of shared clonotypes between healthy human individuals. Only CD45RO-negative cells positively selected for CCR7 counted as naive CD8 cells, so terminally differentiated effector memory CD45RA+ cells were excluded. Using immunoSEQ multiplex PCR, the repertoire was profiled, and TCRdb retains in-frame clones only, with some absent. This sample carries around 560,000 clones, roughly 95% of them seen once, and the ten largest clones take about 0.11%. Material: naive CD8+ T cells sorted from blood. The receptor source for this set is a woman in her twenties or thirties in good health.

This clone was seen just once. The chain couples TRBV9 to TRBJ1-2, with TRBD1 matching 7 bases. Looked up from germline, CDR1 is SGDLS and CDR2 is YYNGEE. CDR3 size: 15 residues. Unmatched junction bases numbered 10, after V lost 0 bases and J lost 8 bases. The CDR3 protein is CASSVGGGGAWGYTF. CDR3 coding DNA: TGTGCCAGCAGCGTAGGTGGAGGGGGCGCATGGGGCTACACCTTC.

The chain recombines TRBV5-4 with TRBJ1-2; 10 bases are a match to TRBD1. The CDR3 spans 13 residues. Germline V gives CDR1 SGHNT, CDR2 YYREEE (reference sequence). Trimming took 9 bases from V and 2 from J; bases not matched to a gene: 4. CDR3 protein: CATSDRGNYGYTF. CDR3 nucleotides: TGTGCCACCTCGGACAGGGGGAACTATGGCTACACCTTC.

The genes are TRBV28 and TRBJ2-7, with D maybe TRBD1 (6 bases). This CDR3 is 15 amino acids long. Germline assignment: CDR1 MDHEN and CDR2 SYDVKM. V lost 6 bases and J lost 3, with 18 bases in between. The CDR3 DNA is TGTGCCAGCAGCTCCATCCGGGACATCGACTACGAGCAGTACTTC. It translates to CASSSIRDIDYEQYF.

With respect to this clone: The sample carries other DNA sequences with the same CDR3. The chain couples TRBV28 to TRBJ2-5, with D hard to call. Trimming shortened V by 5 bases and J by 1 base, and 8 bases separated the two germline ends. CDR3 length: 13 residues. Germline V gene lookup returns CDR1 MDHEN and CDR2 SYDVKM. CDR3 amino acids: CASSPGLQETQYF. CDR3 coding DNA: TGTGCCAGCAGTCCCGGCCTCCAAGAGACCCAGTACTTC.

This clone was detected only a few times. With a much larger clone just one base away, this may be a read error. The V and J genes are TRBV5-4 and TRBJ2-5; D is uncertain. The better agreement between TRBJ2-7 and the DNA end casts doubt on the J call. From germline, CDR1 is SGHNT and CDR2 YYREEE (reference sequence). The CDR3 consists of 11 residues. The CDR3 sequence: CASSSDYEQYF. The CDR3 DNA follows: TGTGCCAGCAGCTCCGACTACGAGCAGTACTTC.

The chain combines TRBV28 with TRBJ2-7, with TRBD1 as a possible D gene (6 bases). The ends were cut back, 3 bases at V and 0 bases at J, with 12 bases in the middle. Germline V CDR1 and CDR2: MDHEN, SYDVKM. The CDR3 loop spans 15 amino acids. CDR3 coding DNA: TGTGCCAGCAGTTTGCTGTGGGGGCTCTCCTACGAGCAGTACTTC. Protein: CASSLLWGLSYEQYF.

CDR3 loop: CASSLGTSGRGGEQFF. The CDR3 DNA sequence: TGTGCCAGCAGCCTCGGGACTAGCGGGCGAGGGGGTGAGCAGTTCTTC. The chain combines TRBV27 with TRBJ2-1; 12 positions agree with TRBD2. The CDR3 consists of 16 residues. From germline, CDR1 is MNHEY and CDR2 SMNVEV (reference sequence). J was trimmed by 9 bases and V by 6 bases; bases with no gene match: 12.

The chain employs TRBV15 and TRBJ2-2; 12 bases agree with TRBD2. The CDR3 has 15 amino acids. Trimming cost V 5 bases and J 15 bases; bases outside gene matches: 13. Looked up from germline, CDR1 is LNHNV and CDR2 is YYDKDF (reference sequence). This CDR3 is CATSGRLAGELMVFF. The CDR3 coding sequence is TGTGCCACCAGCGGGAGACTAGCGGGAGAACTAATGGTGTTTTTT.

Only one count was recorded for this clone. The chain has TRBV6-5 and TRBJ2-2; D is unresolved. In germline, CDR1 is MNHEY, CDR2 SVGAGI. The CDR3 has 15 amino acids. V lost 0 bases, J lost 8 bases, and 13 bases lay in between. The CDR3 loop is CASSYSIIGLGELFF. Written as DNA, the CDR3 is TGTGCCAGCAGTTACTCGATAATTGGCTTAGGGGAGCTGTTTTTT.

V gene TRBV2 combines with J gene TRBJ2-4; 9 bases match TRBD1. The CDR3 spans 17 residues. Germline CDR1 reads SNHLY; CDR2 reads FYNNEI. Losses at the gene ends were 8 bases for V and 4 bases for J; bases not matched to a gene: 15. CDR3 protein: CASGLTEDRGSKNIQYF. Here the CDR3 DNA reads TGTGCCAGCGGACTGACCGAGGACAGGGGATCTAAAAACATTCAGTACTTC.

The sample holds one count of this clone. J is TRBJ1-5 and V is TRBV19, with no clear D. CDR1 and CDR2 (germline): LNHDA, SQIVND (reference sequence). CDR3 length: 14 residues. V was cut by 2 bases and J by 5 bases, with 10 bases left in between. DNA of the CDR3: TGTGCCAGTAGTATAAGCCCCTCAGATCAGCCCCAGCATTTT. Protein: CASSISPSDQPQHF. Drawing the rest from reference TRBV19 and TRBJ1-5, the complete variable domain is DGGITQSPKYLFRKEGQNVTLSCEQNLNHDAMYWYRQDPGQGLRLIYYSQIVNDFQKGDIAEGYSVSREKKESFPLTVTSAQKNPTAFYLCASSISPSDQPQHFGDGTRLSIL.

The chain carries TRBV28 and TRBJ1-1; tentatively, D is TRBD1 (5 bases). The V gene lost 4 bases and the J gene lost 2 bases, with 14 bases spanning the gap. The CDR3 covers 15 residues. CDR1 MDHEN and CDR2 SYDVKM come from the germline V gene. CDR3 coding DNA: TGTGCCAGCAGTTGGGGCCCCGCGGATAACACTGAAGCTTTCTTT. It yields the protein CASSWGPADNTEAFF.

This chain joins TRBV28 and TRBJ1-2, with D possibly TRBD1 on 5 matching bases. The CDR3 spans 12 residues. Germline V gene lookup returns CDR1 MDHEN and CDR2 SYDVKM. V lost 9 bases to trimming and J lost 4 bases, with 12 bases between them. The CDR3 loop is CASRDFSYGYTF. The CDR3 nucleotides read TGTGCCAGTCGGGACTTCAGCTATGGCTACACCTTC.

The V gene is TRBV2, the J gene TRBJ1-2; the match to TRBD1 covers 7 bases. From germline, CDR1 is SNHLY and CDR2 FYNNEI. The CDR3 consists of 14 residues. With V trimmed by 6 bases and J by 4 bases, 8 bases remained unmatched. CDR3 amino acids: CASSKTTGAYGYTF. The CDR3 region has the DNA TGTGCCAGCAGCAAAACCACAGGGGCCTATGGCTACACCTTC. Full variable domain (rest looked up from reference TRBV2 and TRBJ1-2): EPEVTQTPSHQVTQMGQEVILRCVPISNHLYFYWYRQILGQKVEFLVSFYNNEISEKSEIFDDQFSVERPDGSNFTLKIRSTKLEDSAMYFCASSKTTGAYGYTFGSGTRLTVV.

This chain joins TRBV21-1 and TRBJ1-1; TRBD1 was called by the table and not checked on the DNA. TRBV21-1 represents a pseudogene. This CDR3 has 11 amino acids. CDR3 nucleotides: TGTGCCAAATACAGGAACACTGAAGCTTTCTTT. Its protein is CAKYRNTEAFF.

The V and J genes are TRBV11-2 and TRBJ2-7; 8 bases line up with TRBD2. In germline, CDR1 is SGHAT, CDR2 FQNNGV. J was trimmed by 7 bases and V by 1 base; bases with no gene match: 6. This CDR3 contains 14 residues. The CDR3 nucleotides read TGTGCCAGCAGCTTAGGCGCGGGAGGAAGGGAGCAGTACTTC. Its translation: CASSLGAGGREQYF.

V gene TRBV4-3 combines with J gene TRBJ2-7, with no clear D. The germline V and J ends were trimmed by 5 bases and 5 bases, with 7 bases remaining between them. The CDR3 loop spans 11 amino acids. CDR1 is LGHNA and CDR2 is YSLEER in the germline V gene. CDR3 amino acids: CASSAQNEQYF. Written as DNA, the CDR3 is TGCGCCAGCAGCGCCCAAAACGAGCAGTACTTC.

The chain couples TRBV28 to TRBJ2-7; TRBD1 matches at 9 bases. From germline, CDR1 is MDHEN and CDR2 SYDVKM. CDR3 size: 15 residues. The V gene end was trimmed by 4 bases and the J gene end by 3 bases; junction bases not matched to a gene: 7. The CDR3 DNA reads TGTGCCAGCAGTTACCCGGGACAGGGTGACTACGAGCAGTACTTC. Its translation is CASSYPGQGDYEQYF.

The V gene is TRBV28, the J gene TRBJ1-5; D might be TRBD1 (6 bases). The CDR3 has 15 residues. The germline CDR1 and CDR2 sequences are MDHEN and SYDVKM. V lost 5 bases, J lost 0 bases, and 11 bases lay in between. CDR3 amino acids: CASSDRRYSNQPQHF. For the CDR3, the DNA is TGTGCCAGCAGTGACAGGCGGTATAGCAATCAGCCCCAGCATTTT.

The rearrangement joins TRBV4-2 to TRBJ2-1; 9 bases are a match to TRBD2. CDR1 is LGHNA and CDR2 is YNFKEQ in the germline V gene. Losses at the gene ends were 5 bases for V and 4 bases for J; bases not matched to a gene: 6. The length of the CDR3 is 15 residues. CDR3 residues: CASSGSGRRYNEQFF. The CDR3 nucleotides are TGTGCCAGCAGCGGTAGCGGGAGACGATACAATGAGCAGTTCTTC.

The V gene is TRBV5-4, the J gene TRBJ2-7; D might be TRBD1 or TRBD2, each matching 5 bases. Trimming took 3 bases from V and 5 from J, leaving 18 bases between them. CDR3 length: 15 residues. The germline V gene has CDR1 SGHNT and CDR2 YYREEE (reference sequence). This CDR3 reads CASSYAGLGVDEQYF. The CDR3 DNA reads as TGTGCCAGCAGCTACGCGGGCCTGGGGGTTGACGAGCAGTACTTC.

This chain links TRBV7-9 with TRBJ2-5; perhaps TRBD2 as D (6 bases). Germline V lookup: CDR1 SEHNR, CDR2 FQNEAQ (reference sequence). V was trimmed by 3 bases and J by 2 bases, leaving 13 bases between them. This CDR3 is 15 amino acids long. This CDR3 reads CASSLGLGGQETQYF. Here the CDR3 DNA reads TGTGCCAGCAGCTTGGGTTTGGGGGGTCAAGAGACCCAGTACTTC.

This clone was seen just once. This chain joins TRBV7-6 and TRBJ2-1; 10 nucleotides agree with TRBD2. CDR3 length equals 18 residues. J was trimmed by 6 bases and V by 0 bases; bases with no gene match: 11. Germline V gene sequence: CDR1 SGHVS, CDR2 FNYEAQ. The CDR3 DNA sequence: TGTGCCAGCAGCTTAGCCGTACCAAGCGGGAGGGCCTCCAATGAGCAGTTCTTC. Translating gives CASSLAVPSGRASNEQFF.

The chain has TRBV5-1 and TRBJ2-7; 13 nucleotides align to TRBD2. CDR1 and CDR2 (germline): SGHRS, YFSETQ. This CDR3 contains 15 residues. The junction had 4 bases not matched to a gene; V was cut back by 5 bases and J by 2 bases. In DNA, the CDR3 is TGCGCCAGCAGACAGACTAGCGGGAGGACCTACGAGCAGTACTTC. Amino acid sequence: CASRQTSGRTYEQYF. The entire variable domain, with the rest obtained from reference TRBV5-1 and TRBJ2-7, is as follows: KAGVTQTPRYLIKTRGQQVTLSCSPISGHRSVSWYQQTPGQGLQFLFEYFSETQRNKGNFPGRFSGRQFSNSRSEMNVSTLELGDSALYLCASRQTSGRTYEQYFGPGTRLTVT.

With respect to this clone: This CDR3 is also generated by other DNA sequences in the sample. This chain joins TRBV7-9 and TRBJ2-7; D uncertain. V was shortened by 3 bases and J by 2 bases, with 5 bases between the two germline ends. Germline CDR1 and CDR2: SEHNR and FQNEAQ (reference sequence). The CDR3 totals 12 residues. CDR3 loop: CASSFDTYEQYF. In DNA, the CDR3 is TGTGCCAGCAGCTTTGACACCTACGAGCAGTACTTC.

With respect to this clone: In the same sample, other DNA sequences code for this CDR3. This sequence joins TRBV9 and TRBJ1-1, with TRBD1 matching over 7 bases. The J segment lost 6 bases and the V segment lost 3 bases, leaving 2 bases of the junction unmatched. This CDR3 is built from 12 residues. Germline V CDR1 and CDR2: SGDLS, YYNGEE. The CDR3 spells CASSATGAEAFF. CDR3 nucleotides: TGTGCCAGCAGCGCCACAGGGGCTGAAGCTTTCTTT.

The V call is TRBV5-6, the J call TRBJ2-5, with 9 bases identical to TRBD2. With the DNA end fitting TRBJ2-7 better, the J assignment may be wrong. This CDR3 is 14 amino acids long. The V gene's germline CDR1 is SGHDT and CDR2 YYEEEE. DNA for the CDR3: TGTGCCAGCAGCCCGGGACTAGCATCCTACGAGCAGTACTTC. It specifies CASSPGLASYEQYF.

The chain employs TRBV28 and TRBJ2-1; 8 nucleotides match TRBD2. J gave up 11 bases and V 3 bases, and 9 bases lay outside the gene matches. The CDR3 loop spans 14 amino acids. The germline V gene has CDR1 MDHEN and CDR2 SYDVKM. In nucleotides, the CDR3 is TGTGCCAGCAGTTTCCCCGGGAGGGCCTCCAAGCAGTTCTTC. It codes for CASSFPGRASKQFF.

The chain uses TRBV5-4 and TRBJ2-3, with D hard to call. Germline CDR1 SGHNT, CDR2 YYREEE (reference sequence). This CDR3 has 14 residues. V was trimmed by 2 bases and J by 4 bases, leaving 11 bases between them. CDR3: CASSFPLGADTQYF. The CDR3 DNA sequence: TGTGCCAGCAGCTTCCCCTTAGGTGCAGATACGCAGTATTTT.

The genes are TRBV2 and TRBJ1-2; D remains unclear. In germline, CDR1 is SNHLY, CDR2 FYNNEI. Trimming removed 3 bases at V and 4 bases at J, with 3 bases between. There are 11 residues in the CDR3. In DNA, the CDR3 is TGTGCCAGCAGTGACACCTATGGCTACACCTTC. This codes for CASSDTYGYTF. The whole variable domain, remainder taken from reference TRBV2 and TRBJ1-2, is EPEVTQTPSHQVTQMGQEVILRCVPISNHLYFYWYRQILGQKVEFLVSFYNNEISEKSEIFDDQFSVERPDGSNFTLKIRSTKLEDSAMYFCASSDTYGYTFGSGTRLTVV.